This record concerns one T cell receptor beta chain sequence. What it binds is unknown. These data come from a study of Graves' ophthalmopathy and Graves' hyperthyroidism. Study-level findings and limits: Most clonotypes expanded in thyroid above 0.001 frequency were present in blood too. The model forecast ophthalmopathy progression, reaching roughly 71% sensitivity and around 72% specificity.

Ophthalmopathy-affected donors exhibited moderate-to-severe activity, CAS ≥3, NOSPECS ≥4, and duration under 3 months. The CDR3 runs to 14 residues. The germline V gene has CDR1 KGHDR and CDR2 SFDVKD. Trimming took off 7 bases at V and 1 base at J, with 12 bases between the two ends. The TCR beta CDR3 regions underwent amplification from RNA transcripts. In the first round, RT-PCR was carried out with HTBI primers, and a multiplex PCR formed the second round. A single record per CDR3 protein comes from TCRdb applying MiXCR to the multiplex PCR reads. The repertoire holds 740,000 or so distinct CDR3 sequences, with roughly 40% as singletons.

The chain links TRBV24-1 to TRBJ1-2, with a possible D match to TRBD1 (5 bases). Sequenced sample: peripheral blood. This TCR was sampled from an adult man with Graves' ophthalmopathy. The CDR3 spells CATSSPGDNYGYTF. The CDR3 DNA is TGTGCCACCAGCTCGCCGGGGGATAACTATGGCTACACCTTC.